The rows below give T cell receptor beta chains drawn from one sample of a study of blood T cell repertoires in COVID-19. Clones were read by immunoSEQ multiplex PCR, and TCRdb kept only the in-frame ones, dropping some. The sample carries tens of thousands of clones, less than 90% recorded once. Sequencing used peripheral blood. These receptors all come from a human donor in a cohort sampled during active COVID-19. Each CDR3 is given with its conserved first and last residue. A D gene is named only where the DNA matches it firmly. Expanded clones are given a class, and other clones once, few, many or no size at all.

v_gene: TRBV27; d_gene: NA; abundance: few; j_gene: TRBJ1-3; CDR3aa: CASSSRMSRNTIYF; CDR3nt: TGTGCCAGCAGTTCGCGGATGTCACGAAACACCATATATTTT
v_gene: TRBV4-2; d_gene: NA; abundance: NA; j_gene: TRBJ2-6; CDR3aa: CASSQDYHLSSGANVLTF; CDR3nt: TGTGCCAGCAGCCAGGACTACCATCTGAGCTCTGGGGCCAACGTCCTGACTTTC
v_gene: TRBV9; d_gene: TRBD1; abundance: NA; j_gene: TRBJ2-1; CDR3aa: CASSLGTGDGEQFF; CDR3nt: TGTGCCAGCAGCCTCGGGACAGGGGATGGTGAGCAGTTCTTC
v_gene: TRBV7-3; d_gene: TRBD2; abundance: NA; j_gene: TRBJ2-2; CDR3aa: CASSSSGVVGNTGELFF; CDR3nt: TGTGCCAGCAGCTCTAGCGGGGTGGTCGGGAACACCGGGGAGCTGTTTTTT
v_gene: TRBV3-1/TRBV3-2; d_gene: NA; abundance: NA; j_gene: TRBJ2-7; CDR3aa: CASSPALVASSYEQYF; CDR3nt: TGTGCCAGCAGCCCCGCGTTAGTAGCTAGCTCCTACGAGCAGTACTTC
v_gene: TRBV7-2; d_gene: TRBD1; abundance: NA; j_gene: TRBJ2-7; CDR3aa: CASSLGPGTDYEQYF; CDR3nt: TGTGCCAGCAGCTTAGGACCCGGGACAGACTACGAGCAGTACTTC
v_gene: TRBV3-1/TRBV3-2; d_gene: NA; abundance: few; j_gene: TRBJ2-2; CDR3aa: CASSQLNWNTGELFF; CDR3nt: TGTGCCAGCAGCCAACTTAACTGGAACACCGGGGAGCTGTTTTTT
v_gene: TRBV27; d_gene: TRBD1; abundance: NA; j_gene: TRBJ2-3; CDR3aa: CASSPNSPGQVGRDTQYF; CDR3nt: TGTGCCAGCAGCCCTAATAGCCCCGGACAGGTGGGACGGGATACGCAGTATTTT
v_gene: TRBV11-2; d_gene: NA; abundance: NA; j_gene: TRBJ2-1; CDR3aa: CASSFGGGAGNEQFF; CDR3nt: TGTGCCAGCAGCTTTGGTGGGGGGGCCGGGAATGAGCAGTTCTTC
v_gene: TRBV28; d_gene: NA; abundance: NA; j_gene: TRBJ1-4; CDR3aa: CASSVAQGNEKLFF; CDR3nt: TGTGCCAGCAGCGTAGCACAGGGTAATGAAAAACTGTTTTTT
v_gene: TRBV3-1/TRBV3-2; d_gene: TRBD2; abundance: NA; j_gene: TRBJ2-1; CDR3aa: CASSQIIAGTYNEQFF; CDR3nt: TGTGCCAGCAGCCAAATCATAGCGGGGACCTACAATGAGCAGTTCTTC
v_gene: TRBV28; d_gene: NA; abundance: NA; j_gene: TRBJ2-7; CDR3aa: CASSPIHRVEQYF; CDR3nt: TGTGCCAGCAGCCCTATCCACAGGGTCGAGCAGTACTTC
v_gene: TRBV20-1; d_gene: TRBD1; abundance: NA; j_gene: TRBJ1-1; CDR3aa: CSASAGQGAPGTEAFF; CDR3nt: TGCAGTGCTAGTGCGGGACAGGGGGCGCCGGGCACTGAAGCTTTCTTT
v_gene: TRBV7-2; d_gene: NA; abundance: once; j_gene: TRBJ2-5; CDR3aa: CASSYQGGEETQYF; CDR3nt: TGTGCCAGCAGCTACCAGGGGGGAGAAGAGACCCAGTACTTC
v_gene: TRBV19; d_gene: NA; abundance: NA; j_gene: TRBJ1-5; CDR3aa: CASSRVQATYQPQHF; CDR3nt: TGTGCCAGTAGTAGGGTACAGGCCACCTATCAGCCCCAGCATTTT
v_gene: TRBV28; d_gene: TRBD1; abundance: NA; j_gene: TRBJ1-4; CDR3aa: CASSKLLGRGPSGGKLFF; CDR3nt: TGTGCCAGCAGTAAGCTTTTGGGCAGGGGACCGTCAGGGGGGAAACTGTTTTTT
v_gene: TRBV15; d_gene: TRBD2; abundance: NA; j_gene: TRBJ2-2; CDR3aa: CATSRDLGRGYTGELFF; CDR3nt: TGTGCCACCAGCAGAGATTTAGGGAGGGGTTACACCGGGGAGCTGTTTTTT